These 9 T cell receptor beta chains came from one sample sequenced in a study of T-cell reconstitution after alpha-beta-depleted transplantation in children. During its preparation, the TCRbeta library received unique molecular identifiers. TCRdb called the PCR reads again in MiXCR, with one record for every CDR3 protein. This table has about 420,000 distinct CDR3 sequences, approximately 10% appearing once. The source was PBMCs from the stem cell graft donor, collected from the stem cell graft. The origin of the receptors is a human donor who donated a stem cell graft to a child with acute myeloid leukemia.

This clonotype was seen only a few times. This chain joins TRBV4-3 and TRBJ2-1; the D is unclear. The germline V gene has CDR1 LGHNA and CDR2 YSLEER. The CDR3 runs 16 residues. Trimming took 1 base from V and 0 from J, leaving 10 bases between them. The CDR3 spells CASSQGGIPSYNEQFF. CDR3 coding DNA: TGCGCCAGCAGCCAAGGTGGGATCCCCTCCTACAATGAGCAGTTCTTC.

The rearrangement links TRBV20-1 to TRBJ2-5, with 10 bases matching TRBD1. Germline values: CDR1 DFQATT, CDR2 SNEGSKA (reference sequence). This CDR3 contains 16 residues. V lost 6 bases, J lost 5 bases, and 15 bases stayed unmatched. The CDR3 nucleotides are TGCAGTGCCCTCGACAGGGGGCGAGTTCTGTCGGAGACCCAGTACTTC. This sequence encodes CSALDRGRVLSETQYF.

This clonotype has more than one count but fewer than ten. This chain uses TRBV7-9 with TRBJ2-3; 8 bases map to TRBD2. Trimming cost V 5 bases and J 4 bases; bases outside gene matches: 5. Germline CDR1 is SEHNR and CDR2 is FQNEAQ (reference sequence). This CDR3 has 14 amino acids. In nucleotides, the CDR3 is TGTGCCAGCAGCCCACGGGGGGGATCAGATACGCAGTATTTT. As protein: CASSPRGGSDTQYF. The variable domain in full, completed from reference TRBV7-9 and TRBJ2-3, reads DTGVSQNPRHKITKRGQNVTFRCDPISEHNRLYWYRQTLGQGPEFLTYFQNEAQLEKSRLLSDRFSAERPKGSFSTLEIQRTEQGDSAMYLCASSPRGGSDTQYFGPGTRLTVL.

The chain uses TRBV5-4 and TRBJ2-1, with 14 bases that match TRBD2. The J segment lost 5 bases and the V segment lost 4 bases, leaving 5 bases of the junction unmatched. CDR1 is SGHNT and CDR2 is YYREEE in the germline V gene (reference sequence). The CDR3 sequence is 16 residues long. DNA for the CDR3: TGTGCCAGCAGCAGAGGACTAGCGGGGGGAAACAATGAGCAGTTCTTC. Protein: CASSRGLAGGNNEQFF. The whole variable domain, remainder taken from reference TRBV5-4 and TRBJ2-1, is ETGVTQSPTHLIKTRGQQVTLRCSSQSGHNTVSWYQQALGQGPQFIFQYYREEENGRGNFPPRFSGLQFPNYSSELNVNALELDDSALYLCASSRGLAGGNNEQFFGPGTRLTVL.

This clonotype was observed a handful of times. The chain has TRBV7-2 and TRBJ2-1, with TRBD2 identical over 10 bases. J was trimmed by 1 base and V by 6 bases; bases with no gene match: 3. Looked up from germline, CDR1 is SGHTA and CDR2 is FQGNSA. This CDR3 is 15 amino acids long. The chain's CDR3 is CASSPAGGSYNEQFF. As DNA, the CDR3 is TGTGCCAGCAGTCCAGCGGGGGGGTCCTACAATGAGCAGTTCTTC. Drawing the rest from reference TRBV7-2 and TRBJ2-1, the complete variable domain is GAGVSQSPSNKVTEKGKDVELRCDPISGHTALYWYRQSLGQGLEFLIYFQGNSAPDKSGLPSDRFSAERTGGSVSTLTIQRTQQEDSAVYLCASSPAGGSYNEQFFGPGTRLTVL.

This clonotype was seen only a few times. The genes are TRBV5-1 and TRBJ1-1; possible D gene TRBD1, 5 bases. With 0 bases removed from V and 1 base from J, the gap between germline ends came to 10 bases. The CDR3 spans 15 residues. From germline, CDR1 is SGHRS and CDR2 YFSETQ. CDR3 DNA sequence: TGCGCCAGCAGCTTGGTGGAGGGGTCGAACACTGAAGCTTTCTTT. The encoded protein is CASSLVEGSNTEAFF. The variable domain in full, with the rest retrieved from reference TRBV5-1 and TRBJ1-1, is KAGVTQTPRYLIKTRGQQVTLSCSPISGHRSVSWYQQTPGQGLQFLFEYFSETQRNKGNFPGRFSGRQFSNSRSEMNVSTLELGDSALYLCASSLVEGSNTEAFFGQGTRLTVV.

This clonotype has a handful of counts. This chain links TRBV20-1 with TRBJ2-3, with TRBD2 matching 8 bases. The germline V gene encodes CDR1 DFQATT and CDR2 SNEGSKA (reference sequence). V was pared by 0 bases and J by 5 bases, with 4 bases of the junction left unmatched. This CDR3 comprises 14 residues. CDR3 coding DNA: TGCAGTGCTAGAGACACGGGGGGGGGAGATACGCAGTATTTT. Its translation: CSARDTGGGDTQYF.

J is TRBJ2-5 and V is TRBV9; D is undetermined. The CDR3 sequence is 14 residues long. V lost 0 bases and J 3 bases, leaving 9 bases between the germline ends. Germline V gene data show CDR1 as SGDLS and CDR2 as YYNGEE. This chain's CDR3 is CASSVEGREETQYF. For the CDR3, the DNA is TGTGCCAGCAGCGTAGAAGGCAGAGAAGAGACCCAGTACTTC.

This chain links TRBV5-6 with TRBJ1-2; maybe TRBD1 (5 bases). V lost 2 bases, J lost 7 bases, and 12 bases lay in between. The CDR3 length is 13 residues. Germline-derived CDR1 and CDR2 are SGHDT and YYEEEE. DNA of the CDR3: TGTGCCAGCAGCTTTACGGGTCAGGGTGGCTACACCTTC. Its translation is CASSFTGQGGYTF.